This TCR beta chain stems from a study of human T cells and chemical hapten exposure. Findings and limits, study-wide: In comparison with controls, expanded TCRs gave rise to a significantly larger number of large CDR3 similarity clusters.

On this clonotype itself: Its target is not known.

TCRdb analysed the RACE reads with MiXCR anew, one entry per CDR3 protein. The sample consists of some 180,000 distinct CDR3 sequences, around 20% of them appearing once. Time point meaning: patch test 1, 2 weeks after DPC sensitization. The treatment was: therapeutic diphenylcyclopropenone sensitization with weekly scalp DPC. The CDR3 extends over 11 amino acids. V was cut by 8 bases and J by 5 bases, with 9 bases left in between. The chain joins TRBV12-3 or TRBV12-4 to TRBJ2-5; no firm D call. This specimen consisted of whole blood, obtained in connection with sensitization to the hapten diphenylcyclopropenone (DPC). The TCR sequence derives from a woman between 50 and 59 years old with alopecia areata. Some clones in this sample may be carry-over from other donors' samples. The CDR3 spells CASPVSETQYF. CDR3 bases: TGTGCCAGCCCAGTGTCGGAGACCCAGTACTTC.